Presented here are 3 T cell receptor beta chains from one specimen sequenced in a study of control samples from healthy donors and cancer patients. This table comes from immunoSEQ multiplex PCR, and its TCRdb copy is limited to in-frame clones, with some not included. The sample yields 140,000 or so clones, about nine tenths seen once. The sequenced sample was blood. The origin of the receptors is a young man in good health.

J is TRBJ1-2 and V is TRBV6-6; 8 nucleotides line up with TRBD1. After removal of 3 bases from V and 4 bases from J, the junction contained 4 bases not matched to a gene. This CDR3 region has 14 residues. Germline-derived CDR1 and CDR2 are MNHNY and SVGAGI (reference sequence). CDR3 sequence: CASSYGTGSYGYTF. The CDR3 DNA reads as TGTGCCAGCAGTTATGGGACAGGATCCTATGGCTACACCTTC.

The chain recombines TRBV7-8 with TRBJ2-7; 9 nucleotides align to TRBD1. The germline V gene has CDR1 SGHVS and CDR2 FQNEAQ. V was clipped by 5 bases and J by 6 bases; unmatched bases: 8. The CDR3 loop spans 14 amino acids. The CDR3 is CASSPIDRGVEQYF. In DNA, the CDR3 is TGTGCCAGCAGCCCGATCGACAGGGGGGTCGAGCAGTACTTC.

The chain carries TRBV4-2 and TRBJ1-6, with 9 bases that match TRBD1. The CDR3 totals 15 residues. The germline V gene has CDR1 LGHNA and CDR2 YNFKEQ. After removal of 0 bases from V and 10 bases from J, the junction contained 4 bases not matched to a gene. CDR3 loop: CASSQDGTGRSPLHF. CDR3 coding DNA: TGTGCCAGCAGCCAAGATGGGACAGGGAGATCACCCCTCCACTTT.